The sequence of this T cell receptor (beta chain) was determined in a study of T cell repertoires in cytomegalovirus infection. TCRdb reprocessed the reads via MiXCR and lists one record per CDR3 protein. The sample has about 900,000 distinct CDR3 sequences; around a third are singletons. V dropped 5 bases and J dropped 0; count of bases not matched to a gene: 15. Looked up from germline, CDR1 is MNHGY and CDR2 is SAAAGT. The CDR3 is 18 amino acids. Study-wide points: It was HLA-C-restricted CMV-specific TCR beta clonotypes that dominated the response ex vivo.

Note on this clonotype: Its target is unknown.

This TCR derives from a human donor in good health (CMV status not recorded). Some clones in this sample may be carry-over from other donors' samples. The chain recombines TRBV6-8 with TRBJ1-1; 7 bases match TRBD1. The sample was cultured CD8+ T cells from PBMCs, taken from culture after CMV antigen stimulation. The CDR3 region has the DNA TGTGCCAGCAGTCGAGACAGGGAATCAACCCGAATGAACACTGAAGCTTTCTTT. It yields the protein CASSRDRESTRMNTEAFF.